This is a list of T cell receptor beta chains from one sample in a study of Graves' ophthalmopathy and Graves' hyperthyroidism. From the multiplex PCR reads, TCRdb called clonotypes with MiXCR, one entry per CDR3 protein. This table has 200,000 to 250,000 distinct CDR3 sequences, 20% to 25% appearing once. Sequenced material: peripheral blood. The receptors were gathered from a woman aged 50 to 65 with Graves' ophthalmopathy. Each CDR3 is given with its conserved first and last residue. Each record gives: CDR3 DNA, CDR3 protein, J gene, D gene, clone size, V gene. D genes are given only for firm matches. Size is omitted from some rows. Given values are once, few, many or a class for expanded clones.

TGTGCCAGCAGCTTAAGGTTCCGGGGACAGCCCCAGCATTTT | CASSLRFRGQPQHF | TRBJ1-5 | . | many | TRBV7-2
TGTGCCAGCAGCACACAGGGAATTGGCGCCTATGGCTACACCTTC | CASSTQGIGAYGYTF | TRBJ1-2 | . | . | TRBV12-3/TRBV12-4
TGTGCCACCAGTGGATTACGGAGCAATCAGCCCCAGCATTTT | CATSGLRSNQPQHF | TRBJ1-5 | . | . | TRBV24-1
TGTGCCACCAGTGGGGCAGCGGGAGGGGGTGAGACCCAGTACTTC | CATSGAAGGGETQYF | TRBJ2-5 | TRBD2 | many | TRBV24-1
TGCGCCAGCAGCTTCCGGACTAGCGGGAGTTCCGAGCAGTACTTC | CASSFRTSGSSEQYF | TRBJ2-7 | TRBD2 | many | TRBV5-1
TGCGCCAGCAGCCAAGGACTAGCGGGACCCTACGAGCAGTACTTC | CASSQGLAGPYEQYF | TRBJ2-7 | TRBD2 | many | TRBV4-1
TGTGCCACCAATATGGGCGGCGGCTCTGGGGCCTACGTCCTGACTTTC | CATNMGGGSGAYVLTF | TRBJ2-6 | . | . | TRBV11-1
TGTGCCAGCAGTTTCAGAGACACCGGGGAGCTGTTTTTT | CASSFRDTGELFF | TRBJ2-2 | . | many | TRBV27
TGTGCCACCAGGGTGTGGTATGGCTACACCTTC | CATRVWYGYTF | TRBJ1-2 | . | . | TRBV12-3/TRBV12-4
TGTGCCAGCTCACTAACAGGGGTCCCTGAAGCTTTCTTT | CASSLTGVPEAFF | TRBJ1-1 | TRBD1 | . | TRBV18
TGCAGTGCTAGGCCCACAGGGGAGGTATCAAATTCACCCCTCCACTTT | CSARPTGEVSNSPLHF | TRBJ1-6 | TRBD1 | many | TRBV20-1
TGTGCCAGCAGCTCCAGTGAGCATTACGAGCAGTACTTC | CASSSSEHYEQYF | TRBJ2-7 | . | many | TRBV7-6
TGCAGTGCTCCCGTGGGGGAGACCCAGTACTTC | CSAPVGETQYF | TRBJ2-5 | . | many | TRBV20-1
TGTGCCAGGAAGCAGGGGGAAAGAAACACCATATATTTT | CARKQGERNTIYF | TRBJ1-3 | TRBD1 | . | TRBV27
TGTGCTGGGGGGCTGGAGACCGAGGAGCTGTTTTTT | CAGGLETEELFF | TRBJ2-2 | . | . | TRBV6-9
TGTGCCAGCAGTTTGGGAGCTCCCCACACTGAAGCTTTCTTT | CASSLGAPHTEAFF | TRBJ1-1 | . | . | TRBV6-2/TRBV6-3
TGTGCCAGCAGTGAAGCGCTAACGCCCTATGGCTACACCTTC | CASSEALTPYGYTF | TRBJ1-2 | . | many | TRBV6-1
TGTGCCAGCAGCCGCCGGACAGGGCGAGATTCACCCCTCCACTTT | CASSRRTGRDSPLHF | TRBJ1-6 | TRBD1 | . | TRBV12-3/TRBV12-4
TGTGCCAGCAGTAAAGGGACAGCGCTGATCTTC | CASSKGTALIF | TRBJ1-2 | TRBD1 | . | TRBV6-1
TGTGCCAGCAGTCCCTCCTGCCGACAGAACTACGAGCAGTGCTTC | CASSPSCRQNYEQCF | TRBJ2-7 | . | few | TRBV27
TGTGCCACCAGTGACACGGGACGGATGGGTGGAGAGACCCAGTACTTC | CATSDTGRMGGETQYF | TRBJ2-5 | . | many | TRBV24-1
TGCAGCGTTGGAGGCTACTCTGGAAACACCATATATTTT | CSVGGYSGNTIYF | TRBJ1-3 | . | many | TRBV29-1
TGTGCCAGCAGCATCCACGGACAGGCCAACACTGAAGCTTTCTTT | CASSIHGQANTEAFF | TRBJ1-1 | TRBD1 | . | TRBV7-8
TGTGCCAGTAAAACCGGGACGACGAACACCGGGGAGCTGTTTTTT | CASKTGTTNTGELFF | TRBJ2-2 | . | many | TRBV12-3/TRBV12-4
TGCAGCGTTGAATCCGGAGGGAACACTGAAGCTTTCTTT | CSVESGGNTEAFF | TRBJ1-1 | . | many | TRBV29-1
TGTGCCAGCAGTTACCGAGCCTCCTACGAGCAGTACTTC | CASSYRASYEQYF | TRBJ2-7 | . | many | TRBV6-5
TGCAGTGCTACCAACTCCGGGACAGACACCGGGGAGCTGTTTTTT | CSATNSGTDTGELFF | TRBJ2-2 | TRBD1 | . | TRBV20-1
TGTGCCAGCAGTACCCGTGCAGGGTATCTTCAGCCCCAGCATTTT | CASSTRAGYLQPQHF | TRBJ1-5 | . | many | TRBV12-3/TRBV12-4
TGTGCCAGCAGCTTACAGGGTCTGGAAGGGACCCAGTACTTC | CASSLQGLEGTQYF | TRBJ2-5 | . | few | TRBV7-8
TGTGCCACCAGCAGAGAACAGCGGGGGCGCGAGCAGTACTTC | CATSREQRGREQYF | TRBJ2-7 | TRBD2 | many | TRBV15
TGTGCCAGCAGTGGGGACAGGGGCTCGGAGACCCAGTACTTC | CASSGDRGSETQYF | TRBJ2-5 | TRBD1 | . | TRBV12-3/TRBV12-4
TGTGCCAGCGGAGAGGTAATGTACGAGCAGTACTTC | CASGEVMYEQYF | TRBJ2-7 | . | many | TRBV27
TGTGCCAGCAGTCCTGGACTAGCGGGAGAAGAGACCCAGTACTTC | CASSPGLAGEETQYF | TRBJ2-5 | TRBD2 | many | TRBV6-1
TGTGCCACACGCCGCAGGGGGATAGGCAATCAGCCCCAGCATTTT | CATRRRGIGNQPQHF | TRBJ1-5 | TRBD1 | few | TRBV19
TGTGCCACCAGGGCGGCCAGGGGGGAACCTGAAGCTTTCTTT | CATRAARGEPEAFF | TRBJ1-1 | TRBD1 | many | TRBV24-1
TGTGCCAGTAGTGCCCGGGACAGGGTGGGGAACATTCAGTACTTC | CASSARDRVGNIQYF | TRBJ2-4 | TRBD1 | . | TRBV19
TGCGCCAGCAATAGCGGAGAGAACACCGGGGAGCTGTTTTTT | CASNSGENTGELFF | TRBJ2-2 | . | few | TRBV5-1
TGTGCCAGTAGTATAGGAGGGGACAGCACCGGGGAGCTGTTTTTT | CASSIGGDSTGELFF | TRBJ2-2 | TRBD1 | few | TRBV19
TGTGCCAGCAGTGAAGCTCAGGGTCTGGGAGGGGCCAACGTCCTGACTTTC | CASSEAQGLGGANVLTF | TRBJ2-6 | . | many | TRBV2
TGCGCCAGCAGCCAAGATTGGCAGGGAGTTAACTATGGCTACACCTTC | CASSQDWQGVNYGYTF | TRBJ1-2 | . | many | TRBV4-1
TGTGCCTTCCACGTCTCCTACGAGCAGTACTTC | CAFHVSYEQYF | TRBJ2-7 | . | many | TRBV30
TGTGCCAGCAGTTTATTCGGCGGACAAGAGACCCAGTACTTC | CASSLFGGQETQYF | TRBJ2-5 | . | . | TRBV28
TGTGCCAGTAGTATAGGCACCTGGGGCACCGGGGAGCTGTTTTTT | CASSIGTWGTGELFF | TRBJ2-2 | . | many | TRBV19
TGTGCCAGCAGTTTTATCCCAGAGAGCTATGGCTACACCTTC | CASSFIPESYGYTF | TRBJ1-2 | . | many | TRBV12-3/TRBV12-4
TGTGCCAGCAGCAAAACCTCAGGGATCAGTCAGCCCCAGCATTTT | CASSKTSGISQPQHF | TRBJ1-5 | . | many | TRBV7-8
TGCAGTGCTAGAGACGGGAGGGCCTTAGATACGCAGTATTTT | CSARDGRALDTQYF | TRBJ2-3 | TRBD2 | many | TRBV20-1
TGTGCCAGCAGAAGGGGCGGGAGGTACGAGCAGTACTTC | CASRRGGRYEQYF | TRBJ2-7 | TRBD2 | many | TRBV7-2
TGTGCCAGCCGGCATCCCTGGACTAGCATCTTGGAGACCCAGTACTTC | CASRHPWTSILETQYF | TRBJ2-5 | TRBD2 | few | TRBV11-3
TGTGCCAGCCGACTGACGGGTTATTATGGCTACACCTTC | CASRLTGYYGYTF | TRBJ1-2 | . | . | TRBV12-3/TRBV12-4
TGCGCCAGCAGCTTGTTTAGGGGGGATCCGCATTCACCCCTCCACTTT | CASSLFRGDPHSPLHF | TRBJ1-6 | . | few | TRBV5-1
TGCAGTGCTAGATCCGGACAGGGAAATCAGCCCCAGCATTTT | CSARSGQGNQPQHF | TRBJ1-5 | TRBD1 | many | TRBV20-1
TGTGCCAGCAGTCCCCACCCTGGGCAGCCCCAGCATTTT | CASSPHPGQPQHF | TRBJ1-5 | . | few | TRBV6-2/TRBV6-3
TGTGCCAGCAGCTTACGAAGGGGATCAGAGACCCAGTACTTC | CASSLRRGSETQYF | TRBJ2-5 | . | few | TRBV7-8
TGTGCCAGCAGCTTGGGAGCTCTAGGGGCTGAAGAGACCCAGTACTTC | CASSLGALGAEETQYF | TRBJ2-5 | . | many | TRBV11-3
TGCGCCAGCAGCCACGACAGGGTGGGCCCGACTGAAGCTTTCTTT | CASSHDRVGPTEAFF | TRBJ1-1 | TRBD1 | many | TRBV5-1
TGCAGTGCTAGTTATGACTCTGGAAACACCATATATTTT | CSASYDSGNTIYF | TRBJ1-3 | . | many | TRBV20-1
TGTGCCAGCAGTTCGAGGACAGGTGGCCAGCCCCAGCATTTT | CASSSRTGGQPQHF | TRBJ1-5 | TRBD1 | once | TRBV12-3/TRBV12-4
TGTGCCAGCAGTGAAGGGGCAGGGTCTGGAAACACCATATATTTT | CASSEGAGSGNTIYF | TRBJ1-3 | . | . | TRBV2